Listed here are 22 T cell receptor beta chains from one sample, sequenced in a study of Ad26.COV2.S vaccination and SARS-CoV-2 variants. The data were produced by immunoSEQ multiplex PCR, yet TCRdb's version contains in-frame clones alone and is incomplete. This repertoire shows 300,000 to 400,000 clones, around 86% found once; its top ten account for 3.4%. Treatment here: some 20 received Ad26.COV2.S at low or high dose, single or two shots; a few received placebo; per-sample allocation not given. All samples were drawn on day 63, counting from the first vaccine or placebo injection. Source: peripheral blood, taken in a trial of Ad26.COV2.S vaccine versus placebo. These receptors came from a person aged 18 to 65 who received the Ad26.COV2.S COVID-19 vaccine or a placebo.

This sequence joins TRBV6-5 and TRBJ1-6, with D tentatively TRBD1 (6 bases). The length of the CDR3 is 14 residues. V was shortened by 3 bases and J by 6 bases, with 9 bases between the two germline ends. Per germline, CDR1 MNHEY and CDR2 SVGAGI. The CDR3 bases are TGTGCCAGCAGTTATGGGGACACTAATTCACCCCTCCACTTT. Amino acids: CASSYGDTNSPLHF.

The CDR3 loop reads CASSFTDIEPQHF. The CDR3 DNA reads as TGTGCCAGCAGCTTTACGGACATCGAGCCCCAGCATTTT. The J gene is TRBJ1-5, the V gene TRBV7-2; TRBD1 might be the D (5 bases). V lost 3 bases and J 8 bases, leaving 11 bases between the germline ends. The CDR3 spans 13 residues. From germline, CDR1 is SGHTA and CDR2 FQGNSA.

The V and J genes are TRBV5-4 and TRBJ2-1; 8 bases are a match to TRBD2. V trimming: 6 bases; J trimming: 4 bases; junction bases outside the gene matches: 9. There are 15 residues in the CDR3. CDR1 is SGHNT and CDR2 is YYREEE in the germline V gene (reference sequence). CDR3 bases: TGTGCCAGCATCAAAGAGCGGGGGCTATACAATGAGCAGTTCTTC. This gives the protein CASIKERGLYNEQFF.

This CDR3 is CASSPLSRSYNEQFF. CDR3 nucleotides: TGCGCCAGCAGCCCCCTCTCTCGTTCCTACAATGAGCAGTTCTTC. V and J are TRBV4-1 and TRBJ2-1; no reliable D call. The ends were cut back, 4 bases at V and 1 base at J, with 11 bases in the middle. CDR3 length: 15 amino acids. Germline lookup yields CDR1 MGHRA and CDR2 YSYEKL.

The CDR3 spells CASSPLGGGQGFHEQYF. The CDR3 DNA sequence: TGTGCCAGCAGCCCCTTAGGGGGAGGACAGGGGTTCCACGAGCAGTACTTC. V is TRBV11-2 and J is TRBJ2-7, with 9 bases lining up with TRBD1. Germline V gene data show CDR1 as SGHAT and CDR2 as FQNNGV. The V gene end was trimmed by 5 bases and the J gene end by 5 bases; junction bases not matched to a gene: 16. CDR3 length: 17 residues.

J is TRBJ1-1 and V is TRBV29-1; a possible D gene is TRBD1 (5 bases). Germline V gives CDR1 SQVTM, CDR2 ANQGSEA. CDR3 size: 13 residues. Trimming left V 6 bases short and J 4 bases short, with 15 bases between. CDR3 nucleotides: TGCAGCGTCACCCCAGGGTATGGCACTGAAGCTTTCTTT. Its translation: CSVTPGYGTEAFF.

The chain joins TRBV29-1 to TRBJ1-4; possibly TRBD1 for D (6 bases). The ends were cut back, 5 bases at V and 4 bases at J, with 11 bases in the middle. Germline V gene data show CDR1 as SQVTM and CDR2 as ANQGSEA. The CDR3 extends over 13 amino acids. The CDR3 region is CSVLTGLNEKLFF. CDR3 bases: TGCAGCGTTTTGACAGGTCTTAATGAAAAACTGTTTTTT.

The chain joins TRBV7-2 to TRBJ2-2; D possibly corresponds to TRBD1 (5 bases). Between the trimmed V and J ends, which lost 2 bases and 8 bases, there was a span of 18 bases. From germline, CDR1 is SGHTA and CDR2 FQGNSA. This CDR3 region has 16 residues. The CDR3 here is CASSLRGFPGSGELFF. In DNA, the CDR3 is TGTGCCAGCAGCTTAAGGGGTTTCCCGGGCTCGGGGGAGCTGTTTTTT.

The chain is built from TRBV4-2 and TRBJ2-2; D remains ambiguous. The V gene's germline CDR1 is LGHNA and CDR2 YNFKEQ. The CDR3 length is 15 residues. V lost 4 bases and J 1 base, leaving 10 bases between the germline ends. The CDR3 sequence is CASSPPQKNTGELFF. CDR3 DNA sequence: TGTGCCAGCAGCCCCCCCCAAAAGAACACCGGGGAGCTGTTTTTT.

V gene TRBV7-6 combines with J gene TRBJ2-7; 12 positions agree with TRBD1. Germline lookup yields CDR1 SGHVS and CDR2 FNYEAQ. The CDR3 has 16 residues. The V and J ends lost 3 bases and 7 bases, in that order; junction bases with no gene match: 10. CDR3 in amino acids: CASSLGPGQGAGEQYF. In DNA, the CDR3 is TGTGCCAGCAGCTTGGGACCGGGACAGGGGGCGGGTGAGCAGTACTTC.

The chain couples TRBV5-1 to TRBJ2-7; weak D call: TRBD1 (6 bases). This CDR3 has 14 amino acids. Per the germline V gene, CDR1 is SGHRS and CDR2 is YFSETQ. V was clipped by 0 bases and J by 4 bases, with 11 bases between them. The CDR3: CASSLEGTMYEQYF. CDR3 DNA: TGCGCCAGCAGCTTGGAAGGGACAATGTACGAGCAGTACTTC.

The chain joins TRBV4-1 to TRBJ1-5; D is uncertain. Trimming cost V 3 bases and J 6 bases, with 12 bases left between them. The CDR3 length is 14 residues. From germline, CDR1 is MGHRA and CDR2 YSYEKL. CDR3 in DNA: TGCGCCAGCAGCCATCTTGGGATCGGTCAGCCCCAGCATTTT. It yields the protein CASSHLGIGQPQHF.

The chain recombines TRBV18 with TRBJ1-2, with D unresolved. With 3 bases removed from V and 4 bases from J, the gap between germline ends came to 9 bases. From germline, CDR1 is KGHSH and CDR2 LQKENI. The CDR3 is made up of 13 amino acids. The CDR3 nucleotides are TGTGCCAGCTCACCCGACAAGGCCTATGGCTACACCTTC. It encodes CASSPDKAYGYTF.

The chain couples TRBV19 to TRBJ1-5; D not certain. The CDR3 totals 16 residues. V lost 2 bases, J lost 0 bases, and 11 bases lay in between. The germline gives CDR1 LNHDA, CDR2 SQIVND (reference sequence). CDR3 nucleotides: TGTGCCAGTAGTATAATTTTCGGGTTTAGCAATCAGCCCCAGCATTTT. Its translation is CASSIIFGFSNQPQHF.

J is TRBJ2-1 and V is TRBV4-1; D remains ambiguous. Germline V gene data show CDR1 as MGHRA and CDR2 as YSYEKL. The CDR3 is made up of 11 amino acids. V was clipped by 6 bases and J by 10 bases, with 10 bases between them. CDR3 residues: CASSRAQEQFF. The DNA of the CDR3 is TGCGCCAGCAGTCGCGCCCAAGAGCAGTTCTTC.

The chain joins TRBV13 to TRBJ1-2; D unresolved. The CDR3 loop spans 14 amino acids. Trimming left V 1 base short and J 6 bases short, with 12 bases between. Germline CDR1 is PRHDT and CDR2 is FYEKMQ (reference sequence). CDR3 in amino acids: CASSLVSSGDGYTF. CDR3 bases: TGTGCCAGCAGCTTAGTTTCGTCGGGTGATGGCTACACCTTC. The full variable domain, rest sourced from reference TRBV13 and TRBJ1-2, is AAGVIQSPRHLIKEKRETATLKCYPIPRHDTVYWYQQGPGQDPQFLISFYEKMQSDKGSIPDRFSAQQFSDYHSELNMSSLELGDSALYFCASSLVSSGDGYTFGSGTRLTVV.

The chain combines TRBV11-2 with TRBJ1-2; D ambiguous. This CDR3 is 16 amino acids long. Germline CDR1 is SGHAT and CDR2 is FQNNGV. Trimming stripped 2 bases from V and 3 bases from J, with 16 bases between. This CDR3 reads CASSLSPSRRDYGYTF. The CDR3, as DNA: TGTGCCAGCAGCTTAAGTCCATCCCGTAGAGACTATGGCTACACCTTC.

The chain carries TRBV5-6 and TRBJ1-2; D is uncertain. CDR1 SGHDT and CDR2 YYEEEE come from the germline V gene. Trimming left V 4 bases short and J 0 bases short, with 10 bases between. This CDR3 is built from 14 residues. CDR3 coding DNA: TGTGCCAGCAGCGCAGTAGGATCTAACTATGGCTACACCTTC. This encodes CASSAVGSNYGYTF.

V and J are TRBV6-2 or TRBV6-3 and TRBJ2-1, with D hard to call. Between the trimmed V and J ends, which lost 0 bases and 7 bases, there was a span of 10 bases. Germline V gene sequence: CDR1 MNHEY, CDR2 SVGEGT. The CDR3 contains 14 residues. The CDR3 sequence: CASSYSEWRNEQFF. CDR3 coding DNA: TGTGCCAGCAGTTACTCGGAGTGGCGTAATGAGCAGTTCTTC.

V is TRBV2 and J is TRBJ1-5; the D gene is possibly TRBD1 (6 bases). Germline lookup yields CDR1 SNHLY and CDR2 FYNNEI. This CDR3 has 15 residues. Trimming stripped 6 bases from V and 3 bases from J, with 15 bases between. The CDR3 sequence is CASSQGPIPNQPQHF. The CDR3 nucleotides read TGTGCCAGCAGCCAGGGGCCCATTCCCAATCAGCCCCAGCATTTT.

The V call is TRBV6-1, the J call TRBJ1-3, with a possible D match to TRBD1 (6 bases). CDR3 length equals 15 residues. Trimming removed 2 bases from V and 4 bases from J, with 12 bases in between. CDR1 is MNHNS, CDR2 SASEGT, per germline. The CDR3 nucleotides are TGTGCCAGCAGTGAATTTACAGGGTACGGAAACACCATATATTTT. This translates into CASSEFTGYGNTIYF.

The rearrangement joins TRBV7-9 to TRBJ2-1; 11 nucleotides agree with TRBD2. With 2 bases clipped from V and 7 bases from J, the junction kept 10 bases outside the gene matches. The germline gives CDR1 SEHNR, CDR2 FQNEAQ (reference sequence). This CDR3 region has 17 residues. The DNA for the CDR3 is TGTGCCAGCAGCTTAAATAGCGGGGGGGCGTTGTTTAATGAGCAGTTCTTC. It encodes CASSLNSGGALFNEQFF.